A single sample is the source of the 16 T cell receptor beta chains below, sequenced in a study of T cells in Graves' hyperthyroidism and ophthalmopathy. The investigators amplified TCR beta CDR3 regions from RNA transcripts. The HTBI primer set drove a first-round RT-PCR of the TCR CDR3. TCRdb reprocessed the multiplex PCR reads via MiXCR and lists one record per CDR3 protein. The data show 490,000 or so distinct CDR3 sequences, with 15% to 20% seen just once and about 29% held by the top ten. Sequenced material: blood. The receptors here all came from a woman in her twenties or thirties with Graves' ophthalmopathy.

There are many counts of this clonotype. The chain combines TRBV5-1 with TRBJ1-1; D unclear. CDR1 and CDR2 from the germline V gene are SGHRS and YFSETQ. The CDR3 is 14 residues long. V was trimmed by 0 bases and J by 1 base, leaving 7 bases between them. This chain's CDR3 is CASSLAWGNTEAFF. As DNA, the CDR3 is TGCGCCAGCAGCTTGGCGTGGGGGAACACTGAAGCTTTCTTT. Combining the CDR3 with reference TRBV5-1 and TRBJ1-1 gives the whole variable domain KAGVTQTPRYLIKTRGQQVTLSCSPISGHRSVSWYQQTPGQGLQFLFEYFSETQRNKGNFPGRFSGRQFSNSRSEMNVSTLELGDSALYLCASSLAWGNTEAFFGQGTRLTVV.

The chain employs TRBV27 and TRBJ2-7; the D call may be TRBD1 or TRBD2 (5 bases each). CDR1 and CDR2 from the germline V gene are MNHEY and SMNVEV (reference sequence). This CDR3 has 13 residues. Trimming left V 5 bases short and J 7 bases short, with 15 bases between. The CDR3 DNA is TGTGCCAGCAGTCCCGGGACCCTAAATGAGCAGTACTTC. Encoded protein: CASSPGTLNEQYF.

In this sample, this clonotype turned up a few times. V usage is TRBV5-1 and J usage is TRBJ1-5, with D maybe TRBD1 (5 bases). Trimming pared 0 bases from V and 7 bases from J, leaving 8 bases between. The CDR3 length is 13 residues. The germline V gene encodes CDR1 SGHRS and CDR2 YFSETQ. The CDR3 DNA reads TGCGCCAGCAGCTTGGCTCCAGGGCAGCCCCAGCATTTT. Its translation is CASSLAPGQPQHF.

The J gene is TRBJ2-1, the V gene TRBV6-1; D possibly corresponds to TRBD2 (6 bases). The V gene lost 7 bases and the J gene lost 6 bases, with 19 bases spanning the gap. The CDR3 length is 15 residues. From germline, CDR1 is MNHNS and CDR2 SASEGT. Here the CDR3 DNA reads TGTGCCAGCACCTTTCTTCTCGGGACTCCCAATGAGCAGTTCTTC. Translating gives CASTFLLGTPNEQFF.

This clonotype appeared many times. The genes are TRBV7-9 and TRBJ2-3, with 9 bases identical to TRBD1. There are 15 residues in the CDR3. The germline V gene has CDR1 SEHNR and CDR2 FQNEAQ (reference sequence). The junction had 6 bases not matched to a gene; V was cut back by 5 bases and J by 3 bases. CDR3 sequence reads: CASSPGTGMTDTQYF. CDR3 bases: TGTGCCAGCAGCCCCGGGACAGGGATGACAGATACGCAGTATTTT.

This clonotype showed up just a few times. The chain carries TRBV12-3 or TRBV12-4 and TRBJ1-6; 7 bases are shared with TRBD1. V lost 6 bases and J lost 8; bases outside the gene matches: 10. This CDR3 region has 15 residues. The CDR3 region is CASSLRQGSDSPLHF. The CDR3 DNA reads TGTGCCAGCAGCCTTAGACAGGGTAGCGATTCACCCCTCCACTTT.

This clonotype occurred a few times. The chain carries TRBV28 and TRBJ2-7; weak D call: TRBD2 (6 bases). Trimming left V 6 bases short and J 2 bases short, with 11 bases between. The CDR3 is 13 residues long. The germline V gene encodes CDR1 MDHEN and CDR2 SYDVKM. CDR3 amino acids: CASSRGATYEQYF. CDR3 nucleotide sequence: TGTGCCAGCAGCCGCGGGGCCACCTACGAGCAGTACTTC.

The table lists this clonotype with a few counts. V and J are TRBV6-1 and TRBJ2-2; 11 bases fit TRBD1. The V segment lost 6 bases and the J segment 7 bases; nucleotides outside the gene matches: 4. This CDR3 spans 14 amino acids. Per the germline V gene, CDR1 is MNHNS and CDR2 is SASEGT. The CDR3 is CASSGTGGGGELFF. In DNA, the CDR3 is TGTGCCAGCAGCGGGACAGGGGGTGGCGGGGAGCTGTTTTTT.

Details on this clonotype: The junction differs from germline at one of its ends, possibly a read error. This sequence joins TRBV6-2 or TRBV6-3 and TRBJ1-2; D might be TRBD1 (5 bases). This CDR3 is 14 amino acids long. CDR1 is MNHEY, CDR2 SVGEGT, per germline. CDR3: CASSYSGRDLGYAF. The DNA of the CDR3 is TGTGCCAGCAGTTACTCGGGCAGGGACCTTGGCTACGCCTTC.

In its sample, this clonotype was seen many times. CDR3: CASSQPGQLHSPLHF. The CDR3 region has the DNA TGTGCCAGCAGCCAACCGGGACAACTCCATTCACCCCTCCACTTT. This sequence joins TRBV3-1 and TRBJ1-6, with a weak D call TRBD1 (6 bases). Germline loops: CDR1 LGHDT, CDR2 YNNKEL (reference sequence). There are 15 residues in the CDR3. The V end lost 2 bases, the J end lost 8 bases, and 13 bases lay between the germline ends.

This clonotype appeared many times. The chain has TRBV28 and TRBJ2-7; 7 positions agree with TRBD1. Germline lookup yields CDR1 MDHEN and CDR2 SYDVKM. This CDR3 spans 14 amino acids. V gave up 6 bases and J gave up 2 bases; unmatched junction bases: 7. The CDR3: CASRTAGGPYEQYF. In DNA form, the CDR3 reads TGTGCCAGCAGGACGGCAGGGGGTCCCTACGAGCAGTACTTC.

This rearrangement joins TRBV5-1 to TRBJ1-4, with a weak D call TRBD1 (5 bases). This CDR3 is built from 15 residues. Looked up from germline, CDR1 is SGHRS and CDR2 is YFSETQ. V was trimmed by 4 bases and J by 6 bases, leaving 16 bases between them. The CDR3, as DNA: TGCGCCAGCAGCCGGCTGGGGACGGTAGATGAAAAACTGTTTTTT. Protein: CASSRLGTVDEKLFF.

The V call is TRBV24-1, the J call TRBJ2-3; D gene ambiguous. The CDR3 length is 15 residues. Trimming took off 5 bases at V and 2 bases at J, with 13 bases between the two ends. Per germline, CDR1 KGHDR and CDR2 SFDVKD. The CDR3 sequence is CATSGLQDNTDTQYF. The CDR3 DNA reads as TGTGCCACCAGTGGACTTCAAGACAACACAGATACGCAGTATTTT.

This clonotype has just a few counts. The CDR3 is CSVERGDLWNTEAFF. CDR3 DNA sequence: TGCAGCGTTGAAAGGGGGGATCTCTGGAACACTGAAGCTTTCTTT. The J gene is TRBJ1-1, the V gene TRBV29-1, with D perhaps matching TRBD1 (6 bases). V lost 2 bases and J 1 base, leaving 14 bases between the germline ends. Germline V gene data show CDR1 as SQVTM and CDR2 as ANQGSEA. The CDR3 has 15 residues.

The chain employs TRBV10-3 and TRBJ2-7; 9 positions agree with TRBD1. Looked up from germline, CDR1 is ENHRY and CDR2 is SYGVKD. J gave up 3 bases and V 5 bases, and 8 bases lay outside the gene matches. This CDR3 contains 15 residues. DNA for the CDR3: TGTGCCATCAGTAAGGACAGGGGCCGGAACTACGAGCAGTACTTC. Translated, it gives CAISKDRGRNYEQYF.

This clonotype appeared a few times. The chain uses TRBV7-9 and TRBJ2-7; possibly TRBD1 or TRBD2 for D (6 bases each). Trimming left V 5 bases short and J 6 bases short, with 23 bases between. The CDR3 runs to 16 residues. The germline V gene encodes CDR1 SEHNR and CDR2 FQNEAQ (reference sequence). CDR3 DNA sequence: TGTGCCAGCAGCCCGGGGGCAGGGCGGGGTCCCGTCGAGCAGTACTTC. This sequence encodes CASSPGAGRGPVEQYF.